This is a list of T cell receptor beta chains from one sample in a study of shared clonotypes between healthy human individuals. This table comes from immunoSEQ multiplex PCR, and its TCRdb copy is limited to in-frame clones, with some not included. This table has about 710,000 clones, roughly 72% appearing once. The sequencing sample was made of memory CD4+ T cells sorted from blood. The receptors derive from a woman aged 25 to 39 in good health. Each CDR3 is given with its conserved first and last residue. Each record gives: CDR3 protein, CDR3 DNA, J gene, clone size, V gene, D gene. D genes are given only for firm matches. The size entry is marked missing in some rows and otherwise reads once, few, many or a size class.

CDR3: CASSRGTGVHEQFF
DNA: TGTGCCAGTAGTAGGGGGACAGGGGTGCATGAGCAGTTCTTC
J: TRBJ2-1
size: -
V: TRBV19
D: TRBD1

CDR3: CASSMGDRTRPEAFF
DNA: TGTGCCAGTAGTATGGGGGACCGAACGCGCCCTGAAGCTTTCTTT
J: TRBJ1-1
size: -
V: TRBV19
D: -

CDR3: CASSEGTGYNEQFF
DNA: TGTGCCAGCAGTGAAGGGACTGGCTACAATGAGCAGTTCTTC
J: TRBJ2-1
size: -
V: TRBV6-1
D: -

CDR3: CASSPGRNYEQYF
DNA: TGTGCCAGCAGCCCTGGACGGAACTACGAGCAGTACTTC
J: TRBJ2-7
size: -
V: TRBV11-2
D: -

CDR3: CASNLQGAMNTEAFF
DNA: TGTGCCAGCAACCTACAGGGAGCCATGAACACTGAAGCTTTCTTT
J: TRBJ1-1
size: few
V: TRBV6-6
D: -

CDR3: CASSPFIRADTQYF
DNA: TGTGCCAGCAGTCCTTTCATCAGGGCAGATACGCAGTATTTT
J: TRBJ2-3
size: few
V: TRBV2
D: -

CDR3: CASSSSGRAYEQYF
DNA: TGTGCCAGCAGTTCCAGCGGGAGGGCCTACGAGCAGTACTTC
J: TRBJ2-7
size: few
V: TRBV27
D: TRBD2

CDR3: CASSPGRRLTEAFF
DNA: TGTGCCAGCTCACCAGGGCGGAGGCTCACTGAAGCTTTCTTT
J: TRBJ1-1
size: -
V: TRBV18
D: -

CDR3: CASSAGETQYF
DNA: TGTGCCAGCAGTGCGGGAGAGACCCAGTACTTC
J: TRBJ2-5
size: -
V: TRBV6-6
D: -

CDR3: CASSSLAGGSFYNEQFF
DNA: TGTGCCAGCAGCTCTTTAGCGGGAGGTAGCTTTTACAATGAGCAGTTCTTC
J: TRBJ2-1
size: -
V: TRBV9
D: TRBD2

CDR3: CASTSGFGGYTF
DNA: TGTGCCAGCACCTCAGGGTTTGGGGGCTACACCTTC
J: TRBJ1-2
size: -
V: TRBV2
D: -

CDR3: CASSYRAGHDNEQFF
DNA: TGTGCCAGCAGCTACAGGGCGGGGCACGACAATGAGCAGTTCTTC
J: TRBJ2-1
size: -
V: TRBV7-9
D: -

CDR3: CATGTGTEAFF
DNA: TGTGCCACGGGGACGGGGACTGAAGCTTTCTTT
J: TRBJ1-1
size: -
V: TRBV25-1
D: -

CDR3: CASSYGRDYEQYF
DNA: TGTGCCAGCAGTTACGGCAGGGATTACGAGCAGTACTTC
J: TRBJ2-7
size: -
V: TRBV6-5
D: -

CDR3: CASSLYRDLGGYTF
DNA: TGCGCCAGCAGCCTATACCGGGACCTCGGTGGCTACACCTTC
J: TRBJ1-2
size: few
V: TRBV5-1
D: -

CDR3: CASSLGTSGYNEQFF
DNA: TGCGCCAGCAGCCTCGGGACTAGCGGATACAATGAGCAGTTCTTC
J: TRBJ2-1
size: few
V: TRBV5-1
D: TRBD2

CDR3: CASSSSGARETQYF
DNA: TGTGCCAGCAGCTCATCAGGGGCCCGAGAGACCCAGTACTTC
J: TRBJ2-5
size: -
V: TRBV5-6
D: -

CDR3: CASSIVGGRPNQPQHF
DNA: TGTGCCAGTAGTATAGTCGGCGGCAGGCCGAATCAGCCCCAGCATTTT
J: TRBJ1-5
size: -
V: TRBV19
D: -

CDR3: CASSSSTYTQYF
DNA: TGTGCCAGCAGCTCCTCCACTTATACGCAGTATTTT
J: TRBJ2-3
size: -
V: TRBV11-3
D: -

CDR3: CASNRRLSSGANVLTF
DNA: TGTGCCAGTAATCGGCGCCTCAGCTCTGGGGCCAACGTCCTGACTTTC
J: TRBJ2-6
size: many
V: TRBV19
D: -

CDR3: CATRSLAKFGQYF
DNA: TGTGCCACCAGGAGTCTAGCGAAGTTCGGGCAGTACTTC
J: TRBJ2-7
size: -
V: TRBV15
D: -

CDR3: CASSYRPNEKLFF
DNA: TGTGCCAGCAGTTACCGTCCAAATGAAAAACTGTTTTTT
J: TRBJ1-4
size: -
V: TRBV6-5
D: -

CDR3: CASSSGTSYEQYF
DNA: TGTGCCAGCAGTTCAGGAACCTCCTACGAGCAGTACTTC
J: TRBJ2-7
size: -
V: TRBV27
D: -

CDR3: CASSDGQEGNTIYF
DNA: TGCGCCAGCAGCGATGGACAGGAGGGAAACACCATATATTTT
J: TRBJ1-3
size: -
V: TRBV5-1
D: TRBD1

CDR3: CASSLNGLASYNEQFF
DNA: TGCGCCAGCAGCCTAAACGGTCTAGCCTCCTACAATGAGCAGTTCTTC
J: TRBJ2-1
size: -
V: TRBV10-2
D: -

CDR3: CASGSRGGNTEAFF
DNA: TGTGCCAGCGGGTCGAGGGGGGGGAACACTGAAGCTTTCTTT
J: TRBJ1-1
size: -
V: TRBV19
D: -

CDR3: CASRGMSSYNEQFF
DNA: TGCGCCAGCAGGGGAATGAGCTCCTACAATGAGCAGTTCTTC
J: TRBJ2-1
size: -
V: TRBV5-1
D: -

CDR3: CASSEFWEDTQYF
DNA: TGTGCCAGCAGTGAATTCTGGGAAGATACGCAGTATTTT
J: TRBJ2-3
size: -
V: TRBV6-1
D: -

CDR3: CASTRLISSYEQYF
DNA: TGTGCCAGCACCCGACTGATCTCCTCCTACGAGCAGTACTTC
J: TRBJ2-7
size: -
V: TRBV2
D: -

CDR3: CASSDKRDRAHEQYF
DNA: TGTGCCAGCAGTGATAAAAGGGACAGGGCGCACGAGCAGTACTTC
J: TRBJ2-7
size: -
V: TRBV2
D: TRBD1

CDR3: CATSLGFRGFGGYTF
DNA: TGTGCCACGAGCTTGGGGTTTAGGGGGTTTGGTGGCTACACCTTC
J: TRBJ1-2
size: -
V: TRBV7-2
D: -

CDR3: CASRPPGQGTYEQYF
DNA: TGTGCCAGCAGACCGCCGGGACAGGGGACATACGAGCAGTACTTC
J: TRBJ2-7
size: -
V: TRBV7-2
D: TRBD1

CDR3: CASSLGDRRTNEKLFF
DNA: TGCGCCAGCAGCTTGGGGGACAGGAGGACTAATGAAAAACTGTTTTTT
J: TRBJ1-4
size: -
V: TRBV5-1
D: TRBD1

CDR3: CASNSHRVATEAFF
DNA: TGTGCCAGCAACTCGCACAGGGTTGCCACTGAAGCTTTCTTT
J: TRBJ1-1
size: -
V: TRBV7-9
D: -

CDR3: CASYESMSQSRANVLTF
DNA: TGTGCCAGCTATGAATCAATGTCACAAAGTCGGGCCAACGTCCTGACTTTC
J: TRBJ2-6
size: -
V: TRBV5-6
D: -

CDR3: CASSLPATGGSTEAFF
DNA: TGTGCCAGCAGCTTACCGGCTACAGGGGGATCCACTGAAGCTTTCTTT
J: TRBJ1-1
size: -
V: TRBV7-9
D: TRBD1

CDR3: CASSFSGNSYNEQFF
DNA: TGTGCCAGCAGCTTTAGCGGGAACTCCTACAATGAGCAGTTCTTC
J: TRBJ2-1
size: -
V: TRBV7-3
D: TRBD2

CDR3: CASSPGLAGLFSGANVLTF
DNA: TGTGCCAGCAGCCCGGGACTAGCGGGATTATTCTCTGGGGCCAACGTCCTGACTTTC
J: TRBJ2-6
size: -
V: TRBV5-5
D: TRBD2

CDR3: CASSDPGGANYGYTF
DNA: TGTGCCAGCAGTGATCCAGGGGGCGCAAACTATGGCTACACCTTC
J: TRBJ1-2
size: -
V: TRBV2
D: TRBD1